Each of the 24 T cell receptor beta chains below was sequenced from the same sample in a study of T-cell memory formation after mild COVID-19. In TCRdb, the 5' RACE reads were re-called with MiXCR into one record per CDR3 protein. The sample includes roughly 600,000 distinct CDR3 sequences, over 15% seen only once; the top ten take more than 10%. Sequenced: PBMCs or a T cell subset sorted from them (not recorded which). The receptor source for this set is an adult woman who had mild COVID-19 (a few samples of this study predate the infection). Cell type and time point are not known.

This clonotype was picked up many times. The chain recombines TRBV24-1 with TRBJ2-3; D gene uncertain. The CDR3 extends over 14 amino acids. CDR1 is KGHDR, CDR2 SFDVKD, per germline. V was cut by 5 bases and J by 0 bases, with 8 bases left in between. The CDR3 here is CATSGGYSTDTQYF. Written as DNA, the CDR3 is TGTGCCACCAGTGGTGGGTATAGCACAGATACGCAGTATTTT.

This clonotype came up a few times. This chain joins TRBV11-2 and TRBJ2-5; 12 bases fit TRBD2. V lost 10 bases to trimming and J lost 1 base; unmatched junction nucleotides: 7. CDR3 length equals 15 residues. CDR1 is SGHAT, CDR2 FQNNGV, per germline. CDR3 DNA sequence: TGTGCCACAGCGGCTAGCGGGGGGGTCCAAGAGACCCAGTACTTC. Its protein product is CATAASGGVQETQYF.

This clonotype was recorded a few times. J is TRBJ1-1 and V is TRBV4-1, with D possibly TRBD1 on 6 matching bases. The CDR3 consists of 15 residues. CDR1 and CDR2 from the germline V gene are MGHRA and YSYEKL. With 1 base removed from V and 11 bases from J, the gap between germline ends came to 20 bases. The CDR3 loop reads CASSQAGTLLEGAFF. CDR3 nucleotides: TGCGCCAGCAGCCAAGCTGGGACATTGCTGGAGGGCGCTTTCTTT.

This chain links TRBV5-1 with TRBJ2-3; 7 bases align to TRBD2. With V trimmed by 4 bases and J by 6 bases, 8 bases remained unmatched. The CDR3 sequence is 14 residues long. Per germline, CDR1 SGHRS and CDR2 YFSETQ. CDR3 DNA sequence: TGCGCCAGCAGCCTCCAGCGGGATCCGGATACGCAGTATTTT. This translates into CASSLQRDPDTQYF.

This clonotype occurred a few times. J is TRBJ2-7 and V is TRBV12-3 or TRBV12-4, with TRBD2 matching 8 bases. The CDR3 has 15 amino acids. V dropped 2 bases and J dropped 1; count of bases not matched to a gene: 4. In DNA, the CDR3 is TGTGCCAGCAGTTTAAGCGGGAGTCCTTCCTACGAGCAGTACTTC. It encodes CASSLSGSPSYEQYF.

The chain joins TRBV15 to TRBJ1-5; D is perhaps TRBD1 (6 bases). In germline, CDR1 is LNHNV, CDR2 YYDKDF (reference sequence). The CDR3 is 16 residues long. Trimming shortened V by 0 bases and J by 7 bases, and 16 bases separated the two germline ends. CDR3 sequence (DNA): TGTGCCACCAGCAGAGATACAGGGATTGGAAACCAGCCCCAGCATTTT. It yields the protein CATSRDTGIGNQPQHF.

The chain carries TRBV6-1 and TRBJ1-5, with D unclear. Looked up from germline, CDR1 is MNHNS and CDR2 is SASEGT. The V end was cut by 5 bases, the J end by 0 bases, with 8 bases between. CDR3 size: 14 residues. The CDR3 loop is CASSNDYSNQPQHF. The CDR3 DNA reads TGTGCCAGCAGTAATGATTATAGCAATCAGCCCCAGCATTTT.

This rearrangement joins TRBV7-8 to TRBJ2-5, with D tentatively TRBD1 (6 bases). The CDR3 is 15 residues long. CDR1 SGHVS and CDR2 FQNEAQ come from the germline V gene. Trimming left V 2 bases short and J 4 bases short, with 14 bases between. The CDR3, as DNA: TGTGCCAGCAGCTTACGTGAGCAACAGGGAGAGACCCAGTACTTC. It is translated as CASSLREQQGETQYF.

This clonotype was counted only a few times. The gene calls are TRBV25-1 and TRBJ2-3; D gene uncertain. Germline V gene lookup returns CDR1 MGHDK and CDR2 SYGVNS. Trimming shortened V by 2 bases and J by 5 bases, and 8 bases separated the two germline ends. The CDR3 spans 13 residues. The CDR3 coding sequence is TGTGCCAGCAGTGAACAGCATGGAGATACGCAGTATTTT. Amino acids: CASSEQHGDTQYF.

In this sample, this clonotype turned up a few times. The chain is built from TRBV29-1 and TRBJ1-1; D is perhaps TRBD1 (6 bases). Germline CDR1 reads SQVTM; CDR2 reads ANQGSEA. Trimming removed 3 bases from V and 3 bases from J, with 17 bases in between. The CDR3 runs 15 residues. The CDR3 coding sequence is TGCAGCGTTGAGGGCCGGTGGGGGGCGGACACTGAAGCTTTCTTT. Its protein product is CSVEGRWGADTEAFF.

This clonotype has just a few counts. The genes are TRBV14 and TRBJ1-5, with D tentatively TRBD1 (5 bases). The CDR3 length is 15 residues. CDR1 and CDR2 (germline): SGHDN, FVKESK. V shed 1 base and J shed 9 bases, with 16 bases lying between them. The CDR3 sequence is CASSQGGTVAGPQHF. In nucleotides, the CDR3 is TGTGCCAGCAGCCAAGGCGGGACTGTCGCAGGGCCCCAGCATTTT. Together with reference TRBV14 and TRBJ1-5, the CDR3 gives the full variable domain: EAGVTQFPSHSVIEKGQTVTLRCDPISGHDNLYWYRRVMGKEIKFLLHFVKESKQDESGMPNNRFLAERTGGTYSTLKVQPAELEDSGVYFCASSQGGTVAGPQHFGDGTRLSIL.

The chain is built from TRBV20-1 and TRBJ2-1; 7 nucleotides align to TRBD2. The germline gives CDR1 DFQATT, CDR2 SNEGSKA (reference sequence). The junction had 15 bases not matched to a gene; V was cut back by 0 bases and J by 1 base. The CDR3 loop spans 19 amino acids. The CDR3 coding sequence is TGCAGTGCTAGAGAAGGTTTGCTTTGGGCGGGAGCGTCCTACAATGAGCAGTTCTTC. This sequence encodes CSAREGLLWAGASYNEQFF.

In this sample, this clonotype turned up a few times. CDR3 bases: TGTGCCAGCAGCTTACATCAGGGCGAGCAGTTCTTC. This encodes CASSLHQGEQFF. This chain uses TRBV7-2 with TRBJ2-1; a weak D match, TRBD1 (5 bases). CDR3 length: 12 amino acids. V was clipped by 2 bases and J by 10 bases, with 9 bases between them. Germline assignment: CDR1 SGHTA and CDR2 FQGNSA.

This clonotype showed up just a few times. The chain links TRBV7-3 to TRBJ2-3; D unresolved. With 1 base removed from V and 3 bases from J, the gap between germline ends came to 11 bases. Germline values: CDR1 SGHTA, CDR2 FQGTGA. The CDR3 is made up of 15 amino acids. The DNA for the CDR3 is TGTGCCAGCAGCTTAAACCCGTCGGCGACAGATACGCAGTATTTT. Residues: CASSLNPSATDTQYF.

This clonotype was observed a handful of times. V is TRBV6-6 and J is TRBJ2-3; TRBD2 matches at 9 bases. Germline CDR1 reads MNHNY; CDR2 reads SVGAGI (reference sequence). V was clipped by 6 bases and J by 8 bases; unmatched bases: 15. The CDR3 runs 16 residues. In DNA, the CDR3 is TGTGCCAGCAGCCTCGGAAGTAGCGGGGGCCCGGGTACGCAGTATTTT. This translates into CASSLGSSGGPGTQYF.

The genes are TRBV27 and TRBJ1-2; D might be TRBD1 (6 bases). This CDR3 is 14 amino acids long. With 5 bases removed from V and 4 bases from J, the gap between germline ends came to 14 bases. The germline V gene encodes CDR1 MNHEY and CDR2 SMNVEV (reference sequence). The chain's CDR3 is CASSPGALGYGYTF. In nucleotides, the CDR3 is TGTGCCAGCAGTCCAGGGGCGCTTGGCTATGGCTACACCTTC.

This clonotype was found a few times. This chain joins TRBV29-1 and TRBJ2-5; tentative D call: TRBD1 (6 bases). This CDR3 has 12 amino acids. The germline V and J ends were trimmed by 6 bases and 4 bases, with 12 bases remaining between them. Germline V CDR1 and CDR2: SQVTM, ANQGSEA. DNA for the CDR3: TGCAGCGTAGAACCAGGGGTAGAGACCCAGTACTTC. It is translated as CSVEPGVETQYF.

This clonotype has only a few counts. CDR3 in amino acids: CASSLAGQSTGELFF. The CDR3 DNA sequence: TGTGCCAGCAGCTTAGCGGGACAGAGCACCGGGGAGCTGTTTTTT. The chain links TRBV7-3 to TRBJ2-2, with D tentatively TRBD1 (7 bases). This CDR3 comprises 15 residues. Germline loops: CDR1 SGHTA, CDR2 FQGTGA. The ends were cut back, 2 bases at V and 4 bases at J, with 11 bases in the middle.

This clonotype was seen a handful of times. The chain has TRBV5-6 and TRBJ1-5; a possible D gene is TRBD1 (6 bases). The CDR3 runs to 15 residues. V was clipped by 3 bases and J by 4 bases, with 14 bases between them. CDR1 and CDR2 (germline): SGHDT, YYEEEE. The CDR3 loop reads CASSYSPQGNQPQHF. The CDR3 nucleotides are TGTGCCAGCAGCTACTCACCCCAGGGGAATCAGCCCCAGCATTTT.

The chain has TRBV7-8 and TRBJ2-5; 16 nucleotides line up with TRBD2. Trimming cost V 5 bases and J 4 bases; bases outside gene matches: 4. This CDR3 is built from 16 residues. Germline values: CDR1 SGHVS, CDR2 FQNEAQ. CDR3 coding DNA: TGTGCCAGCAGCACGGGACTAGCGGGAGGGCGAGAGACCCAGTACTTC. The encoded protein is CASSTGLAGGRETQYF.

In its sample, this clonotype was seen a few times. V usage is TRBV7-9 and J usage is TRBJ2-3, with D maybe TRBD2 (5 bases). V was trimmed by 7 bases and J by 10 bases, leaving 12 bases between them. The CDR3 sequence is 11 residues long. The germline CDR1 and CDR2 sequences are SEHNR and FQNEAQ (reference sequence). The CDR3 loop reads CASTEVRSQYF. In DNA form, the CDR3 reads TGTGCCAGCACGGAGGTCCGGTCGCAGTATTTT.

The chain joins TRBV5-4 to TRBJ1-6; tentatively, D is TRBD1 (5 bases). The V end was cut by 7 bases, the J end by 6 bases, with 14 bases between. The CDR3 totals 14 residues. CDR1 is SGHNT, CDR2 YYREEE, per germline (reference sequence). CDR3 region: CASSQGPTNSPLHF. As DNA, the CDR3 is TGTGCCAGCTCCCAGGGTCCAACTAATTCACCCCTCCACTTT.

The table lists this clonotype with a few counts. V is TRBV20-1 and J is TRBJ2-7, with D tentatively TRBD1 or TRBD2 (5 bases each). The CDR3 is 13 residues long. The germline V gene has CDR1 DFQATT and CDR2 SNEGSKA (reference sequence). Trimming removed 5 bases from V and 2 bases from J, with 13 bases in between. CDR3 sequence: CSAVRDQTYEQYF. The DNA of the CDR3 is TGCAGTGCTGTACGGGACCAAACCTACGAGCAGTACTTC.

The chain uses TRBV2 and TRBJ1-5; D possibly corresponds to TRBD1 (6 bases). The CDR3 consists of 14 residues. Germline CDR1 is SNHLY and CDR2 is FYNNEI. The V end lost 4 bases, the J end lost 5 bases, and 12 bases lay between the germline ends. The CDR3 nucleotides are TGTGCCAGCAGTGCGACCAACAGGGATCAGCCCCAGCATTTT. Its translation is CASSATNRDQPQHF.